Following are 11 T cell receptor beta chains from one sample sequenced in a study of T cell responses to AZD1222 COVID-19 vaccine (dated by TCRdb to the early 2020s). Sample time point, as interpreted from the label and publication: about 28 days (+/-7) after the second vaccine dose. Library preparation used the immunoSEQ multiplex PCR assay. TCRdb's version of the immuneACCESS table is confined to in-frame rearrangements and falls short of the full clone set. An unresolved V gene accounts for under half of the shortfall where checked; the remainder is of unknown origin. Here the sample has roughly 98,000 clones; 65% to 85% occur a single time. 11% to 15% of the sample belongs to the ten largest clones. The sequenced sample was peripheral blood, obtained 28 days after the second AZD1222 dose. The receptors were gathered from an adult who received the AZD1222 COVID-19 vaccine.

The V call is TRBV6-2 or TRBV6-3, the J call TRBJ1-1; D ambiguous. Germline loops: CDR1 MNHEY, CDR2 SVGEGT. Trimming took off 2 bases at V and 10 bases at J, with 11 bases between the two ends. The CDR3 has 12 amino acids. The CDR3 spells CASSYPILGAFF. The CDR3, as DNA: TGTGCCAGCAGTTACCCCATACTTGGAGCTTTCTTT.

This clone was detected once. The V gene is TRBV12-3 or TRBV12-4, the J gene TRBJ1-1; no definite D call. The CDR3 length is 12 residues. Trimming pared 2 bases from V and 6 bases from J, leaving 7 bases between. The CDR3 bases are TGTGCCAGCAGTTTACGAGGGCCTGAAGCTTTCTTT. Translation gives CASSLRGPEAFF.

This rearrangement joins TRBV19 to TRBJ2-4; D is undetermined. This CDR3 has 15 amino acids. Looked up from germline, CDR1 is LNHDA and CDR2 is SQIVND (reference sequence). The V and J ends lost 5 bases and 1 base respectively, with 12 bases between them. DNA of the CDR3: TGTGCCAGTAGTCCGACGCCTATGGCCAAAAACATTCAGTACTTC. This encodes CASSPTPMAKNIQYF.

The rearrangement links TRBV24-1 to TRBJ2-1, with 14 nucleotides matching TRBD2. V shed 3 bases and J 5 bases; nucleotides not matched to a gene: 8. CDR1 and CDR2 (germline): KGHDR, SFDVKD. The CDR3 runs to 18 residues. The DNA of the CDR3 is TGTGCCACCAGTGATCCCGGGACTAGCGGGGGCTCTCACAATGAGCAGTTCTTC. As protein: CATSDPGTSGGSHNEQFF.

The chain combines TRBV29-1 with TRBJ1-1; D ambiguous. Trimming took 2 bases from V and 5 from J, leaving 3 bases between them. The CDR3 totals 10 residues. The germline V gene has CDR1 SQVTM and CDR2 ANQGSEA. The CDR3 loop reads CSVETTEAFF. The CDR3 DNA follows: TGCAGCGTTGAAACAACTGAAGCTTTCTTT.

This clone occurred once. The chain couples TRBV10-3 to TRBJ2-1; 10 bases match TRBD1. Trimming cost V 4 bases and J 8 bases; bases outside gene matches: 2. CDR1 ENHRY and CDR2 SYGVKD come from the germline V gene. The CDR3 length is 13 residues. The CDR3 here is CAISGTGGDEQFF. The CDR3 DNA follows: TGTGCCATCAGTGGGACAGGGGGTGATGAGCAGTTCTTC.

The chain combines TRBV2 with TRBJ2-4; 8 bases agree with TRBD1. The ends lost 6 bases at V and 8 bases at J; junction bases unmatched: 6. This CDR3 has 13 amino acids. Germline V gives CDR1 SNHLY, CDR2 FYNNEI. The chain's CDR3 is CASRTGVAYIQYF. CDR3 coding DNA: TGTGCCAGCAGGACAGGGGTAGCGTACATTCAGTACTTC.

The chain carries TRBV2 and TRBJ2-4; 8 bases are a match to TRBD2. From germline, CDR1 is SNHLY and CDR2 FYNNEI. V dropped 6 bases and J dropped 8; count of bases not matched to a gene: 3. This CDR3 contains 12 residues. The CDR3 reads CASRPGLDIQYF. The CDR3 DNA reads as TGTGCCAGCAGGCCGGGACTAGACATTCAGTACTTC.

The chain uses TRBV4-3 and TRBJ1-2; TRBD1 agrees at 7 bases. This CDR3 comprises 16 residues. V trimming: 0 bases; J trimming: 8 bases; junction bases outside the gene matches: 12. The germline V gene has CDR1 LGHNA and CDR2 YSLEER. CDR3 nucleotide sequence: TGCGCCAGCAGCCAAGAGGCACGAGGACAGGCCAGGGGCTACACCTTC. Its translation: CASSQEARGQARGYTF.

This rearrangement joins TRBV7-2 to TRBJ2-5, with D unclear. The CDR3 sequence is 14 residues long. Germline lookup yields CDR1 SGHTA and CDR2 FQGNSA. V lost 5 bases, J lost 0 bases, and 10 bases lay in between. The CDR3 nucleotides are TGTGCCAGCAGCCAAAGCCGGAACCAAGAGACCCAGTACTTC. Protein sequence: CASSQSRNQETQYF.

This sequence joins TRBV5-4 and TRBJ1-2; D is unclear. With 0 bases removed from V and 2 bases from J, the gap between germline ends came to 14 bases. CDR1 and CDR2 from the germline V gene are SGHNT and YYREEE (reference sequence). This CDR3 region has 16 residues. CDR3 region: CASSLDAIRTNYGYTF. In nucleotides, the CDR3 is TGTGCCAGCAGCTTGGACGCTATTAGAACCAACTATGGCTACACCTTC.